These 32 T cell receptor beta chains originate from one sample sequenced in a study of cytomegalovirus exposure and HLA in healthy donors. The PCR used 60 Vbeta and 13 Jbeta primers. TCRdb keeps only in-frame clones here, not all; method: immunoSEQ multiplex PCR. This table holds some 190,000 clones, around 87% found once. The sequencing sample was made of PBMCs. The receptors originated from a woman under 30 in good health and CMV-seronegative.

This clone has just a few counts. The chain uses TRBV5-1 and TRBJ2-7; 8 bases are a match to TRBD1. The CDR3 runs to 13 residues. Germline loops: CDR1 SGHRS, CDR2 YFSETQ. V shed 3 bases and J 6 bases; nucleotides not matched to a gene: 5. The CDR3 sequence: CASSSDRGGEQYF. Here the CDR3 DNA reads TGCGCCAGCAGCTCCGACAGGGGAGGCGAGCAGTACTTC.

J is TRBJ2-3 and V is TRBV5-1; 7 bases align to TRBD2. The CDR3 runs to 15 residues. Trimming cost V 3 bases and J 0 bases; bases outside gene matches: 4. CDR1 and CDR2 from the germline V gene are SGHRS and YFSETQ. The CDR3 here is CASSSGGSSTDTQYF. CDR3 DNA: TGCGCCAGCAGCTCGGGGGGATCTAGCACAGATACGCAGTATTTT. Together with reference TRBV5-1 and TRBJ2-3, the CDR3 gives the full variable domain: KAGVTQTPRYLIKTRGQQVTLSCSPISGHRSVSWYQQTPGQGLQFLFEYFSETQRNKGNFPGRFSGRQFSNSRSEMNVSTLELGDSALYLCASSSGGSSTDTQYFGPGTRLTVL.

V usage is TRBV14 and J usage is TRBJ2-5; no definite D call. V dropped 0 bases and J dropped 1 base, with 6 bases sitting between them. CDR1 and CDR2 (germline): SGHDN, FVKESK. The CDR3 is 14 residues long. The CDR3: CASSQETVQETQYF. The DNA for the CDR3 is TGTGCCAGCAGCCAAGAAACAGTCCAAGAGACCCAGTACTTC.

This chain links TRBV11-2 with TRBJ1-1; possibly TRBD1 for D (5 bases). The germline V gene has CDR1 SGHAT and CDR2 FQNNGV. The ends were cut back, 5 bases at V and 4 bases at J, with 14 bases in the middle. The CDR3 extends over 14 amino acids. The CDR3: CASSLIGGGTEAFF. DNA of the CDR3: TGTGCCAGCAGCCTTATCGGGGGGGGCACTGAAGCTTTCTTT.

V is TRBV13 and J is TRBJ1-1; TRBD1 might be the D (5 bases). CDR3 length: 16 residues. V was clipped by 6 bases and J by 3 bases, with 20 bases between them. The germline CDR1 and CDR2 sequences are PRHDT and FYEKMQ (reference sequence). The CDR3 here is CASSYRGLGADTEAFF. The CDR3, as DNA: TGTGCCAGCAGTTATAGGGGCCTAGGGGCGGACACTGAAGCTTTCTTT. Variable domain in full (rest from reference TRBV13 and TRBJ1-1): AAGVIQSPRHLIKEKRETATLKCYPIPRHDTVYWYQQGPGQDPQFLISFYEKMQSDKGSIPDRFSAQQFSDYHSELNMSSLELGDSALYFCASSYRGLGADTEAFFGQGTRLTVV.

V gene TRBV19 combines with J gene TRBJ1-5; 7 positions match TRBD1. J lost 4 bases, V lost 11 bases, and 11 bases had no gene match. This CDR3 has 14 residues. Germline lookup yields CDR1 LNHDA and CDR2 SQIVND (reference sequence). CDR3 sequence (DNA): TGTGCCGTACAGGGGTTAGCTGGTAATCAGCCCCAGCATTTT. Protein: CAVQGLAGNQPQHF.

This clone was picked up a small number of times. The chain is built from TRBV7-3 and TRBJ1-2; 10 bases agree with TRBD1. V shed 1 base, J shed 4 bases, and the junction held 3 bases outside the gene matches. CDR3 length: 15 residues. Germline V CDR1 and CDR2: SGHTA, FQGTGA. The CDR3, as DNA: TGTGCCAGCAGCTTAAGTGGACAGGGGGTCTATGGCTACACCTTC. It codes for CASSLSGQGVYGYTF.

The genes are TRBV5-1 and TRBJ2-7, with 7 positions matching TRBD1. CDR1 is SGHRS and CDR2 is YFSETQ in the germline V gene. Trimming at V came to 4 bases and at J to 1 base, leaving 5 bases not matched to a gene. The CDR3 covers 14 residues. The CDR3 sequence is CASSPTGNSYEQYF. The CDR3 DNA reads TGCGCCAGCAGCCCGACAGGGAATTCCTACGAGCAGTACTTC.

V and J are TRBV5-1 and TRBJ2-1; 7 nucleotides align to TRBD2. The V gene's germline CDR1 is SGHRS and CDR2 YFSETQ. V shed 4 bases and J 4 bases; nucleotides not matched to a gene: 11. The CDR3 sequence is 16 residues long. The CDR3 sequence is CASSRTLAAGYNEQFF. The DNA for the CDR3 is TGCGCCAGCAGCAGAACCCTAGCGGCGGGTTACAATGAGCAGTTCTTC.

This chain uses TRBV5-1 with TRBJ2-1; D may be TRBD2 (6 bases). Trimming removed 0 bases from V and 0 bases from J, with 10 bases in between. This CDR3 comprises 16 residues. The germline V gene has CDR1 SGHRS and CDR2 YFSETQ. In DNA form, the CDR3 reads TGCGCCAGCAGCTTGGGGCACGGGGGCTCCTACAATGAGCAGTTCTTC. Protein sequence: CASSLGHGGSYNEQFF.

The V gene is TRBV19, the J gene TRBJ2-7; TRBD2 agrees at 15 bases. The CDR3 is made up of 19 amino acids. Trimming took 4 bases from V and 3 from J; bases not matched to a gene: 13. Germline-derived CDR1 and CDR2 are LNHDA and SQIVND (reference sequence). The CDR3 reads CASSREIPGLAGGHYEQYF. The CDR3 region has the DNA TGTGCCAGTAGTAGAGAGATACCGGGACTAGCGGGAGGCCACTACGAGCAGTACTTC.

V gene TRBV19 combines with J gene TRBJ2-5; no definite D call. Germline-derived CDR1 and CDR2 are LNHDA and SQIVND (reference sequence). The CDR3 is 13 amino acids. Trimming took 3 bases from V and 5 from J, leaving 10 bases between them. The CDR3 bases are TGTGCCAGTAGTATCTCCTGGGCCGAGACCCAGTACTTC. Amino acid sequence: CASSISWAETQYF.

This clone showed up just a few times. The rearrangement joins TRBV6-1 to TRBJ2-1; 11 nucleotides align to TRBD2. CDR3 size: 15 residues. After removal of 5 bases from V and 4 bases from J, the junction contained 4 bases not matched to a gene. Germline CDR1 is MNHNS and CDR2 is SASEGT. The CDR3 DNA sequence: TGTGCCAGCAGTCAACTAGCGGGGGAATACAATGAGCAGTTCTTC. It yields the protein CASSQLAGEYNEQFF.

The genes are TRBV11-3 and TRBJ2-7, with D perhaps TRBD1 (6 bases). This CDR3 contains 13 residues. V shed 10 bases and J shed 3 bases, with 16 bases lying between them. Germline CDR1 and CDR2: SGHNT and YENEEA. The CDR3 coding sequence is TGTGCCACCGCCGGGGACACCGACTACGAGCAGTACTTC. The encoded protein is CATAGDTDYEQYF.

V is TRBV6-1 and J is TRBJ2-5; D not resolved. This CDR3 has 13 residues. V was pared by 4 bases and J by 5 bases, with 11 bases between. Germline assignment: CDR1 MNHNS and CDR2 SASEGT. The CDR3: CASSGTEWETQYF. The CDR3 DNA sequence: TGTGCCAGCAGTGGAACGGAGTGGGAGACCCAGTACTTC.

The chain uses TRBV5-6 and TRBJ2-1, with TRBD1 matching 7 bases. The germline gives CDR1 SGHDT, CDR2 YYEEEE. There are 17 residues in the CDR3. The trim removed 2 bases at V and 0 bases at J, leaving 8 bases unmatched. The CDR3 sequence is CASSFVDRWGSYNEQFF. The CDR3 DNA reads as TGTGCCAGCAGCTTTGTGGACAGGTGGGGCTCCTACAATGAGCAGTTCTTC. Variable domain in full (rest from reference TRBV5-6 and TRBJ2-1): DAGVTQSPTHLIKTRGQQVTLRCSPKSGHDTVSWYQQALGQGPQFIFQYYEEEERQRGNFPDRFSGHQFPNYSSELNVNALLLGDSALYLCASSFVDRWGSYNEQFFGPGTRLTVL.

CDR3 in amino acids: CASSLRAVRNTEAFF. CDR3 DNA sequence: TGTGCCAGCTCCCTCAGGGCGGTTCGGAACACTGAAGCTTTCTTT. V is TRBV18 and J is TRBJ1-1; the D gene is possibly TRBD1 (5 bases). The CDR3 loop spans 15 amino acids. Germline CDR1 KGHSH, CDR2 LQKENI. With 6 bases removed from V and 1 base from J, the gap between germline ends came to 15 bases.

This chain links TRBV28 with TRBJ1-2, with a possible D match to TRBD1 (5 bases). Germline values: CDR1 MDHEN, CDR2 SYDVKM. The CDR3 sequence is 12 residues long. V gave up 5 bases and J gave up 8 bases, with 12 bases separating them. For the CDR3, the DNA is TGTGCCAGCAGTATACCAGGGTGGGGCTACACCTTC. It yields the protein CASSIPGWGYTF.

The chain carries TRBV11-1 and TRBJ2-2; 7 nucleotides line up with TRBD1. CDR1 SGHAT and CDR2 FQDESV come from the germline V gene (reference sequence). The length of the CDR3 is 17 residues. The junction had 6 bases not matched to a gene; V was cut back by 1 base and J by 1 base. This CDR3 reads CASSLERGRRNTGELFF. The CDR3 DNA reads TGTGCCAGCAGCTTAGAAAGGGGGCGCAGGAACACCGGGGAGCTGTTTTTT.

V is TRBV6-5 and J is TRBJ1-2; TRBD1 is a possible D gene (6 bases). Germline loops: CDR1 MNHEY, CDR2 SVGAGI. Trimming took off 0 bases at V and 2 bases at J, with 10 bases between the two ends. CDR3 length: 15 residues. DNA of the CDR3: TGTGCCAGCAGTTACTCGAACAGGGCGAACTATGGCTACACCTTC. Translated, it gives CASSYSNRANYGYTF.

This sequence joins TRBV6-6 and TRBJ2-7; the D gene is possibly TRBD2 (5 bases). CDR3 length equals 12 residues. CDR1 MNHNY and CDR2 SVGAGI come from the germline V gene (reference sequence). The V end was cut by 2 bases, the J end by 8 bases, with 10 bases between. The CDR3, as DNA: TGTGCCAGCAGTTACGAAGAGGGCAAGCAGTACTTC. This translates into CASSYEEGKQYF.

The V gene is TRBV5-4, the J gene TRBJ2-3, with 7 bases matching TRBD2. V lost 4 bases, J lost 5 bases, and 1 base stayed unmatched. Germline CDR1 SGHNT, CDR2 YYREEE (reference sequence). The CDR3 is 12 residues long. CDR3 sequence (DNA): TGTGCCAGCAGCCGGGAGGTAGATACGCAGTATTTT. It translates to CASSREVDTQYF.

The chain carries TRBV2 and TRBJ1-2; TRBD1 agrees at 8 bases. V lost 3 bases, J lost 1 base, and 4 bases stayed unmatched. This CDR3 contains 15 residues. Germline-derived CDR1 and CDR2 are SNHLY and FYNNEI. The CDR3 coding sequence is TGTGCCAGCAGTGACAGGGGGCAGAGTAACTATGGCTACACCTTC. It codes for CASSDRGQSNYGYTF.

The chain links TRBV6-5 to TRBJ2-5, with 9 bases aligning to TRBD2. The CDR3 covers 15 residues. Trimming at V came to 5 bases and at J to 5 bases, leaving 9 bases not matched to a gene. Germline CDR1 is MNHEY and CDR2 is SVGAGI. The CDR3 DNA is TGTGCCAGCAGTCTTGGAATCGGACTAGCGGAGACCCAGTACTTC. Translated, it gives CASSLGIGLAETQYF.

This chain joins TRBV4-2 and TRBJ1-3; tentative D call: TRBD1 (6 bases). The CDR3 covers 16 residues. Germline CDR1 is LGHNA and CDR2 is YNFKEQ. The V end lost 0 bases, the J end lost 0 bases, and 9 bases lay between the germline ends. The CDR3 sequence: CASSQDRGYSGNTIYF. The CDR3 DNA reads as TGTGCCAGCAGCCAAGATAGGGGGTACTCTGGAAACACCATATATTTT.

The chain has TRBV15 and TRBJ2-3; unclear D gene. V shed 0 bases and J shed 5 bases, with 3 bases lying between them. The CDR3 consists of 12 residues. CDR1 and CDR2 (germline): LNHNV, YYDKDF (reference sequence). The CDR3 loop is CATSRDQDTQYF. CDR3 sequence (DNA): TGTGCCACCAGCAGAGATCAAGATACGCAGTATTTT.

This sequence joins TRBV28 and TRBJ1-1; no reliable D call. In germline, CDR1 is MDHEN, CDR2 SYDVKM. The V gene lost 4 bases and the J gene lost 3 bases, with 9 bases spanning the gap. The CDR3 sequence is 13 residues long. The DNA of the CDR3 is TGTGCCAGCAGTTCACCTACTGACACTGAAGCTTTCTTT. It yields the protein CASSSPTDTEAFF.

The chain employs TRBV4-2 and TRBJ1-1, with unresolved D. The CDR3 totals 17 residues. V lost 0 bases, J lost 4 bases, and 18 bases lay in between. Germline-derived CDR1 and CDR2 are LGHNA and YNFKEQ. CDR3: CASSQERRIAGSTEAFF. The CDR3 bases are TGTGCCAGCAGCCAAGAACGTAGGATAGCCGGGAGCACTGAAGCTTTCTTT.

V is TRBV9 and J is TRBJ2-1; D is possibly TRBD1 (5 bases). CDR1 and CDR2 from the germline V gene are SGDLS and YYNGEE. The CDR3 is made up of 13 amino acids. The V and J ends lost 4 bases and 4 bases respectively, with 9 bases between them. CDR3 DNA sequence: TGTGCCAGCAGCCCGGACACATACAATGAGCAGTTCTTC. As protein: CASSPDTYNEQFF.

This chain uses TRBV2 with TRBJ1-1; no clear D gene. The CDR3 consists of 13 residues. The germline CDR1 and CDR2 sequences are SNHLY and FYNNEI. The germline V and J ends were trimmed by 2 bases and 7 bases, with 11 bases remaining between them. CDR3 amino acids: CASSEWVGGEAFF. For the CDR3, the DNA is TGTGCCAGCAGTGAATGGGTCGGAGGTGAAGCTTTCTTT.

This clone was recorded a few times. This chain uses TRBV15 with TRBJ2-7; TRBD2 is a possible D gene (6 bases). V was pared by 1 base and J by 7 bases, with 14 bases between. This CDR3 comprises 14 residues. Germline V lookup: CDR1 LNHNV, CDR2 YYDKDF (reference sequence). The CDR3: CATSRGLELSEQYF. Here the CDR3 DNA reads TGTGCCACCAGCAGAGGACTAGAACTGAGTGAGCAGTACTTC.

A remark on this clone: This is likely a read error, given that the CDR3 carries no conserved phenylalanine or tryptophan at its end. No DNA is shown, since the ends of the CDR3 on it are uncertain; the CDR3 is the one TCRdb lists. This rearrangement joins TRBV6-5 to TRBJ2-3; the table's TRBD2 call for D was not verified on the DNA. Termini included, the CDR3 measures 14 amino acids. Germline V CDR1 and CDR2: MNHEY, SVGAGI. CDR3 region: CASSLEAGGLAPLP.